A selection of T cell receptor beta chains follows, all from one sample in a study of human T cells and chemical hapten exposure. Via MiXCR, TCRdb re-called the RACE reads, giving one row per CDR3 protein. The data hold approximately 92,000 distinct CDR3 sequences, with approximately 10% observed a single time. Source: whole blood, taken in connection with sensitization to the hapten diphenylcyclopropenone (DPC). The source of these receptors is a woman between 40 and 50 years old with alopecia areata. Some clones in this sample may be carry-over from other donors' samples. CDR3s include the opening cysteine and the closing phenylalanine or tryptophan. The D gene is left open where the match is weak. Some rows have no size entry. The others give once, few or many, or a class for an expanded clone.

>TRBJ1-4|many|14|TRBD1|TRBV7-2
CASSPRGTNEKLFF
TGTGCCAGCAGCCCCAGGGGGACTAATGAAAAACTGTTTTTT
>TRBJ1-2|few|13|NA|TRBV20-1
CSARVGGGYGYTF
TGCAGTGCTAGAGTCGGCGGGGGCTATGGCTACACCTTC
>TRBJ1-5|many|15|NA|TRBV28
CASSAPGAGNQPQHF
TGTGCCAGCAGTGCCCCGGGCGCGGGCAATCAGCCCCAGCATTTT
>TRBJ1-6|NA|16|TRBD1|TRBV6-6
CASAQGTGVGNSPLHF
TGTGCCAGCGCCCAGGGAACAGGGGTAGGGAATTCACCCCTCCACTTT
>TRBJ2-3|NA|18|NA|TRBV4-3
CASSQDGGAGALTDTQYF
TGCGCCAGCAGCCAAGACGGGGGTGCGGGTGCCCTCACAGATACGCAGTATTTT
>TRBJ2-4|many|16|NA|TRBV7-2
CASSLETIQVGNIQYF
TGTGCCAGCAGCTTAGAGACCATCCAGGTCGGAAACATTCAGTACTTC
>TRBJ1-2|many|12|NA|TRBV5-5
CASSLDLNGYTF
TGTGCCAGCAGCTTGGATTTGAATGGCTACACCTTC
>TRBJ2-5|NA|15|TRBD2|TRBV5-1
CASSFSGGSGETQYF
TGCGCCAGCAGCTTCAGCGGCGGGAGCGGCGAGACCCAGTACTTC
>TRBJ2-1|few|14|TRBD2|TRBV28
CASSFPGGGTEQFF
TGTGCCAGCAGTTTCCCTGGGGGGGGGACTGAGCAGTTCTTC
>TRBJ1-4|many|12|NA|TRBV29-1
CSVLRQGEKLFF
TGCAGTGTACTTCGCCAAGGTGAAAAACTGTTTTTT
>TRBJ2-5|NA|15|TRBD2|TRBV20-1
CSAPRLAGDQETQYF
TGCAGTGCCCCGAGACTAGCGGGGGACCAAGAGACCCAGTACTTC
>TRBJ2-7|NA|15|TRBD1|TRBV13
CASSPGQGALYEQYF
TGTGCCAGCAGCCCTGGACAGGGGGCGTTGTACGAGCAGTACTTC
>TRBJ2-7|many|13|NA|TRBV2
CATLRGGSYEQYF
TGTGCCACCCTACGGGGCGGGTCCTACGAGCAGTACTTC
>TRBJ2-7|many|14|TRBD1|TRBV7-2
CASRRDRGPYEQYF
TGTGCCAGCAGACGGGACAGGGGTCCCTACGAGCAGTACTTC
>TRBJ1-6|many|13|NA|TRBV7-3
CASSLDRNSPLHF
TGTGCCAGCAGCTTAGACAGAAATTCACCCCTCCACTTT
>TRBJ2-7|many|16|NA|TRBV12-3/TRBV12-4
CASSLSGAYRPYEQYF
TGTGCCAGCAGTTTATCAGGGGCCTACAGGCCCTACGAGCAGTACTTC
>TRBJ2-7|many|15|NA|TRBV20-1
CSARDKGHGDYEQYF
TGCAGTGCTAGAGATAAAGGGCACGGGGACTACGAGCAGTACTTC
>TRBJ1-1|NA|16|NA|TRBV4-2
CASSQAGDPRNTEAFF
TGTGCCAGCAGCCAGGCCGGGGATCCCAGAAACACTGAAGCTTTCTTT
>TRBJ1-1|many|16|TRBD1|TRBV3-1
CASSQPRQGPNTEAFF
TGTGCCAGCAGCCAACCCCGACAGGGACCGAACACTGAAGCTTTCTTT
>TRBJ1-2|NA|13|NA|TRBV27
CASSLSGNYGYTF
TGTGCCAGCAGTTTAAGCGGGAACTATGGCTACACCTTC
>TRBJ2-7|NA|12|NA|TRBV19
CASSIVGQLQYF
TGTGCCAGTAGTATAGTCGGACAGCTACAGTACTTC
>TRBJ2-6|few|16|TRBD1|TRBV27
CASSPGGYSGANVLTF
TGTGCCAGCAGTCCAGGGGGTTACTCTGGGGCCAACGTCCTGACTTTC
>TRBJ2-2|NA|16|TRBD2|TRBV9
CASSVGGTSGPGELFF
TGTGCCAGCAGCGTAGGAGGGACTAGTGGTCCCGGGGAGCTGTTTTTT
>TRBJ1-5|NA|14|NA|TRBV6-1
CASRETGGNQPQHF
TGTGCCAGCAGGGAAACGGGGGGCAATCAGCCCCAGCATTTT
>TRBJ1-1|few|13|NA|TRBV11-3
CASSPRGDAEAFF
TGTGCCAGCAGCCCCCGGGGTGATGCTGAAGCTTTCTTT
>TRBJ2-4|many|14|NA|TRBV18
CASSTQDPSPFQYF
TGTGCCAGCTCAACACAGGACCCCAGCCCCTTTCAGTACTTC